Following are 17 T cell receptor beta chains from one sample sequenced in a study of early T cells in non-severe SARS-CoV-2 infection. TCRdb redid the calling of the 5' RACE reads with MiXCR, one entry per CDR3 protein. Of 20,000 to 25,000 distinct CDR3 sequences in the sample, 5% were seen once. The sample was whole blood. Receptors were obtained from an adult who was a healthcare worker with PCR-confirmed SARS-CoV-2 infection or an uninfected control (not recorded which).

This clonotype was counted ten times or more. CDR3 bases: TGTGCCAGCAGTTTCATGTTGTCTGGGGCCAGATCCTACGAGCAGTACTTC. The encoded protein is CASSFMLSGARSYEQYF. The chain uses TRBV12-3 or TRBV12-4 and TRBJ2-7, with a tentative D call TRBD1 (5 bases). V lost 3 bases and J 1 base, leaving 19 bases between the germline ends. The CDR3 length is 17 residues.

This clonotype was picked up many times. J is TRBJ1-6 and V is TRBV7-2; tentatively, D is TRBD1 (5 bases). V shed 5 bases and J shed 7 bases, with 21 bases lying between them. Germline CDR1 and CDR2: SGHTA and FQGNSA. This CDR3 region has 17 residues. The chain's CDR3 is CASSRLSPRRGNSPLHF. CDR3 sequence (DNA): TGTGCCAGCAGCCGCCTCAGCCCAAGGAGGGGCAATTCACCCCTCCACTTT.

This chain uses TRBV28 with TRBJ1-4, with TRBD1 as a possible D gene (5 bases). V lost 4 bases to trimming and J lost 6 bases, with 15 bases between them. The CDR3 is 15 amino acids. Germline V gene sequence: CDR1 MDHEN, CDR2 SYDVKM. The DNA of the CDR3 is TGTGCCAGCAGTTCGATCTCCGGGGCGTATGAAAAACTGTTTTTT. It specifies CASSSISGAYEKLFF.

This sequence joins TRBV21-1 and TRBJ1-5. TRBV21-1 is a pseudogene. There are 18 residues in the CDR3. The CDR3 sequence is CASTIQIKGRFDNQPQHF. The CDR3 coding sequence is TGTGCCAGCACCATACAGATAAAGGGTCGCTTCGACAATCAGCCCCAGCATTTT.

This clonotype has ten or more counts. This chain connects TRBV5-8 to TRBJ1-1; no definite D call. CDR1 and CDR2 (germline): SGHTS, YDEGEE. V was trimmed by 2 bases and J by 1 base, leaving 12 bases between them. The CDR3 spans 15 residues. The CDR3 DNA reads as TGTGCCAGCAGCTTAGAGGCGACGAGGAACACTGAAGCTTTCTTT. Encoded protein: CASSLEATRNTEAFF. Filled out from reference TRBV5-8 and TRBJ1-1, the complete variable domain reads EAGVTQSPTHLIKTRGQQATLRCSPISGHTSVYWYQQALGLGLQFLLWYDEGEERNRGNFPPRFSGRQFPNYSSELNVNALELEDSALYLCASSLEATRNTEAFFGQGTRLTVV.

In this sample, this clonotype turned up a few times. A read error may explain this, as a much larger clone is one base away. V is TRBV7-9 and J is TRBJ2-7, with TRBD2 identical over 7 bases. The V gene's germline CDR1 is SEHNR and CDR2 FQNEAQ (reference sequence). CDR3 size: 15 residues. The CDR3 is CVSSLIAGTAGEQYF. CDR3 DNA: TGTGTCAGCAGCTTAATCGCAGGTACAGCGGGGGAGCAGTACTTC.

CDR3 bases: TGCGCCAGCAGCCAAGATCTAGGCAGAGATTATGGCTACACCTTC. Translated, it gives CASSQDLGRDYGYTF. The V and J genes are TRBV4-1 and TRBJ1-2, with D uncertain. The CDR3 is 15 residues long. The V gene lost 0 bases and the J gene lost 5 bases, with 13 bases spanning the gap. Germline values: CDR1 MGHRA, CDR2 YSYEKL.

This clonotype turned up a few times. The chain is built from TRBV7-2 and TRBJ2-1, with TRBD2 identical over 7 bases. V gave up 1 base and J gave up 8 bases; unmatched junction bases: 2. Germline V lookup: CDR1 SGHTA, CDR2 FQGNSA. This CDR3 has 13 amino acids. In nucleotides, the CDR3 is TGTGCCAGCAGCTTAGGACTAGCCGATGAGCAGTTCTTC. This codes for CASSLGLADEQFF.

Note on this clonotype: The CDR3 ends on some other residue instead of the conserved phenylalanine or tryptophan, so this is likely a read error. The J gene is TRBJ2-3, the V gene TRBV4-3; D assignment may be TRBD1 or TRBD2 (6 bases each). V gave up 1 base and J gave up 0 bases, with 14 bases separating them. This CDR3 has 17 amino acids. Germline values: CDR1 LGHNA, CDR2 YSLEER. In DNA form, the CDR3 reads TGCGCCAGCAGCCAAGTTGGGGGGCGGGCTAGCACAGATACGCAGTATCTT. Protein product: CASSQVGGRASTDTQYL.

This clonotype was recorded many times. The chain carries TRBV20-1 and TRBJ2-7, with 12 positions matching TRBD2. With 5 bases clipped from V and 1 base from J, the junction kept 6 bases outside the gene matches. The CDR3 extends over 15 amino acids. Germline-derived CDR1 and CDR2 are DFQATT and SNEGSKA (reference sequence). CDR3 in amino acids: CSAVPLAGGSYEQYF. DNA of the CDR3: TGCAGTGCTGTCCCCCTAGCGGGGGGGTCCTACGAGCAGTACTTC.

This clonotype was observed a handful of times. The genes are TRBV6-2 or TRBV6-3 and TRBJ1-1, with D maybe TRBD1 (6 bases). The V and J ends lost 6 bases and 0 bases respectively, with 11 bases between them. The germline V gene has CDR1 MNHEY and CDR2 SVGEGT. This CDR3 has 14 residues. This CDR3 reads CASRIGQLNTEAFF. CDR3 DNA: TGTGCCAGCAGGATAGGACAGCTGAACACTGAAGCTTTCTTT.

This clonotype was seen ten or more times. V is TRBV7-3 and J is TRBJ1-6; 7 nucleotides match TRBD1. The V and J ends lost 4 bases and 6 bases, in that order; junction bases with no gene match: 6. CDR1 is SGHTA, CDR2 FQGTGA, per germline. This CDR3 region has 15 residues. CDR3 loop: CASSYSNRGNSPLHF. CDR3 coding DNA: TGTGCCAGCAGCTATTCGAACAGGGGTAATTCACCCCTCCACTTT.

The chain carries TRBV7-3 and TRBJ1-1; D is possibly TRBD1 (6 bases). This CDR3 is 14 amino acids long. Germline V gene data show CDR1 as SGHTA and CDR2 as FQGTGA. Between the trimmed V and J ends, which lost 5 bases and 3 bases, there was a span of 13 bases. The CDR3 here is CASSTQGRDTEAFF. Written as DNA, the CDR3 is TGTGCCAGCAGCACACAGGGCCGGGACACTGAAGCTTTCTTT.

CDR3 in DNA: TGCGCCAGCAGAATCGACAGGGGCCTAACCTACAATGAGCAGTTCTTC. Its translation is CASRIDRGLTYNEQFF. The chain links TRBV5-1 to TRBJ2-1; 8 nucleotides line up with TRBD1. This CDR3 has 16 amino acids. The germline V gene encodes CDR1 SGHRS and CDR2 YFSETQ. V lost 5 bases and J lost 2; bases outside the gene matches: 9.

This clonotype was seen a handful of times. The gene calls are TRBV7-9 and TRBJ2-2; D perhaps matches TRBD1 (6 bases). V shed 5 bases and J shed 0 bases, with 13 bases lying between them. CDR1 is SEHNR, CDR2 FQNEAQ, per germline (reference sequence). This CDR3 has 16 amino acids. The CDR3 protein is CASSRRGQTNTGELFF. The CDR3 region has the DNA TGTGCCAGCAGCCGTCGAGGACAGACGAACACCGGGGAGCTGTTTTTT.

The rearrangement uses TRBV12-3 or TRBV12-4 and TRBJ1-2; D gene unclear. The CDR3 has 14 residues. V was cut by 6 bases and J by 1 base, with 12 bases left in between. CDR3 amino acids: CASSGPRLNYGYTF. CDR3 DNA: TGTGCCAGCAGCGGACCCCGACTTAACTATGGCTACACCTTC.

This clonotype has ten or more counts. The chain carries TRBV12-3 or TRBV12-4 and TRBJ1-2, with D hard to call. V was pared by 6 bases and J by 8 bases, with 13 bases between. The CDR3 length is 12 residues. The CDR3 loop reads CASSLTAGGYTF. The CDR3 region has the DNA TGTGCCAGCAGCCTAACTGCTGGAGGCTACACCTTC.